These T cell receptor beta chains were read from a single sample in a study of blood T cell repertoires in COVID-19. Produced via immunoSEQ multiplex PCR; TCRdb's table is partial and in-frame only. The sample shows hundreds of thousands of clones, about 89% of them seen only once. Specimen: PBMCs or T cells enriched from blood (not recorded which). These receptors originate from a woman aged 40 to 50 who had recovered from COVID-19. Each CDR3 is given with its conserved first and last residue. The D gene is left open where the match is weak. Size tells how often a clone was seen (once, few, many) or the class of an expanded clone, and some rows leave it out.

v_call,j_call,d_call,clone_size,cdr3_nt,cdr3_aa
TRBV7-9,TRBJ2-7,-,-,TGTGCCAGCAGCTCCCATTCATCCTACGAGCAGTACTTC,CASSSHSSYEQYF
TRBV5-6,TRBJ2-4,TRBD2,-,TGTGCCAGCAGCTGGGGGACTAGCGGGAGAGAGGCCAAAAACATTCAGTACTTC,CASSWGTSGREAKNIQYF
TRBV6-1,TRBJ2-7,TRBD1,-,TGTGCCAGCAGTGAAGCGCCGGACAGGGGGTCCTACGAGCAGTACTTC,CASSEAPDRGSYEQYF
TRBV19,TRBJ1-5,-,-,TGTGCCAGTACTCAACAGGATTATAGCAATCAGCCCCAGCATTTT,CASTQQDYSNQPQHF
TRBV19,TRBJ2-1,TRBD2,-,TGTGCCAGTAGTATAGTCGGCGCGGTCAGCGGGGGGGGCTCCTACAATGAGCAGTTCTTC,CASSIVGAVSGGGSYNEQFF
TRBV6-2/TRBV6-3,TRBJ2-3,-,-,TGTGCCAGCAGTTACTCTCAGCACATGCAGGGGGATACGCAGTATTTT,CASSYSQHMQGDTQYF
TRBV28,TRBJ2-5,-,-,TGTGCCAGCAAGTTCCTTCGGTTAGCGGAGACCCAGTACTTC,CASKFLRLAETQYF
TRBV12-5,TRBJ2-1,-,-,TGTGCTAGTGGTTTGGCTCGGGTCTACAATGAGCAGTTCTTC,CASGLARVYNEQFF
TRBV6-1,TRBJ2-7,-,-,TGTGCCAGCAGTGACCGGGCCAGGGCCTACGAGCAGTACTTC,CASSDRARAYEQYF
TRBV5-4,TRBJ1-4,-,few,TGTGCCAGCAGCGCCGACGGAGGCGGAGCTAATGAAAAACTGTTTTTT,CASSADGGGANEKLFF
TRBV7-3,TRBJ2-1,TRBD2,-,TGTGCCAGCAGCTCCACTAGCGGGGGTTACAATGAGCAGTTCTTC,CASSSTSGGYNEQFF
TRBV7-9,TRBJ1-2,-,-,TGTGCCAGCAGCTTATTGGGAGGTAGCTATGGCTACACCTTC,CASSLLGGSYGYTF
TRBV12-3/TRBV12-4,TRBJ2-7,-,-,TGTGCCAGCAGTGAGGACAGCTCCTACGAGCAGTACTTC,CASSEDSSYEQYF
TRBV7-2,TRBJ1-1,-,-,TGTGCCAGCAGCTTAGCGAGGGCCCAGAACACTGAAGCTTTCTTT,CASSLARAQNTEAFF
TRBV5-8,TRBJ2-7,TRBD1,-,TGTGCCAGCAGCCCATGGACAGGTGCCCTAGGCTCCTACGAGCAGTACTTC,CASSPWTGALGSYEQYF
TRBV19,TRBJ1-1,-,-,TGTGCCAGTTCCCCCGCGTATGAAGCTTTCTTT,CASSPAYEAFF